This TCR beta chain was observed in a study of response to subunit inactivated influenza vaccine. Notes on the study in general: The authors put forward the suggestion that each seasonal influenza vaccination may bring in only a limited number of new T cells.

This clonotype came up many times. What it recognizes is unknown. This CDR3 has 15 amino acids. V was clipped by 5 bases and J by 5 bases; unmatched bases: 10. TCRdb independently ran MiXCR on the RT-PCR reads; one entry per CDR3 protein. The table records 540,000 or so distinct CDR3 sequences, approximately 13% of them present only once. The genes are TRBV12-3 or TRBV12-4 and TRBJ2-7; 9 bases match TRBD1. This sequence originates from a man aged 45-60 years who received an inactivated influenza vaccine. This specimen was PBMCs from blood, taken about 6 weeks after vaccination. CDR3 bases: TGTGCCAGCAGTCCAGAGGACAGGGGTCTCGACGAGCAGTACTTC. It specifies CASSPEDRGLDEQYF.